This TCR beta chain was sequenced for a study of CXCR3-negative and CXCR3-positive naive CD8 T cells (dated by TCRdb to the late 2010s). For context, the study as a whole: In total, 130 million to 150 million TRB reads were obtained, or roughly 1.5 +/- 0.3 million reads per library. For the TRBV-TRBJ cluster analysis, the naive subsets came from about five donors, while the memory cells came from 3 donors. Diversity and physicochemical repertoire analyses covered some eleven donors pooled from two independent experiments.

Each CD8+ T cell subset was flow-sorted in triplicate, and 300,000 cells per subset were placed directly into RLT lysis buffer. Naive CD8+ T cells were defined stringently as CD45RO-CCR7+CD27+CD95- to exclude memory contaminants. Using standard density gradient centrifugation, peripheral blood mononuclear cells were isolated from buffy coats. Naive CXCR3-negative and CXCR3-positive CD8+ T cells were flow-sorted using a FACSAria III. Total RNA was extracted from sorted cells using an RNeasy Mini Kit. Data came from a NextSeq 550. The Human TCR Profiling Kit (MiLaboratory) was used to make UMI-labeled 5' RACE TRB cDNA libraries. cDNA synthesis used the entire amount of extracted RNA, and PCR amplification then used the entire amount of cDNA produced. Libraries were prepared in parallel with an identical number of PCR cycles. In the paper's pipeline: About 54,000 +/- 9,700 unique UMI-labeled TRB cDNA molecules per library were extracted with MIGEC and MiXCR, with at least two reads per UMI required. Each library averaged approximately 40,000 +/- 10,000 functional in-frame TRB CDR3 nucleotide clonotypes without stop codons. After each sample was downsampled to 5000 UMI-labeled TRB molecules, VDJtools was used to calculate diversity metrics such as normalized Shannon-Wiener and Chao1. VDJtools computed clonotype-size-weighted physicochemical properties of the central five CDR3 residues: interaction energy, strength, volume and Kidera factor 4. The reads, reprocessed by TCRdb, yield one row per CDR3 protein sequence and no DNA. The V and J calls were determined by TCRdb, not by the authors. The table for this sample records tens of thousands of distinct CDR3 sequences. More than 3.5% of the sample rests with the top ten.

As concerns this clonotype: Its cognate antigen has yet to be identified.

The investigation overall reported the following: Freshly isolated PBMCs were used for most assays because CXCR3 expression went down partially after cryopreservation. Within the same donor, TRBV-TRBJ usage looked similar between naive CXCR3-negative and CXCR3-positive cells, but memory cells had distinct patterns. Repertoire diversity was comparably high in both naive subsets but much lower in memory CD8+ T cells. Because surface CD5, which has been linked to self-reactivity in mice, was comparable between naive subsets, TCR interaction strength was also inferred from TRB CDR3 physicochemical properties. TRB CDR3s from CXCR3-positive naive cells showed higher hydrophobicity (lower Kidera factor 4), lower energy, and higher strength and volume indices than CXCR3-negative naive cells.

The cysteine opens and the phenylalanine closes a CDR3 of 15 amino acids. No DNA sequence is on record. From the germline V gene, CDR1 is LGHNA and CDR2 is YSLEER. The receptor was derived from a human donor in good health. Some clones in this sample may be carry-over from other donors' samples. The source material was naive CXCR3- CD8+ T cells from blood. Taken with the paper, the label for cell subset or site translates to: CD45RO-CCR7+CD27+CD95- naive CD8+ T cells lacking CXCR3 (TNR3-). This chain joins TRBV4-3 to TRBJ1-3; TCRdb's D gene call, TRBD1, goes unchecked for lack of DNA. For the CDR3, the sequence is CASSQDSGSGNTIYF.